This record covers a single TCR beta chain. The data derive from a study of blood T cell repertoires in COVID-19. Study context: Researchers got acute and convalescent COVID-19 samples from the United States, Italy and Spain. The cDNA or gDNA used as material had been derived from T cells, B-cell-depleted T cells, or PBMCs.

The repertoire was sequenced with immunoSEQ multiplex PCR; TCRdb's copy has only in-frame clones and lacks some. The sample records about 170,000 clones, about 82% being singletons. The CDR3 has 16 residues. V was clipped by 0 bases and J by 2 bases; unmatched bases: 3. Germline lookup yields CDR1 SGHAT and CDR2 FQDESV (reference sequence). Sequenced input: peripheral blood. The source of this sequence is a woman of 80 years or more with COVID-19, enrolled during active disease. The chain carries TRBV11-1 and TRBJ2-5; 10 nucleotides line up with TRBD2. The CDR3 reads CASSLAPSGGQETQYF. CDR3 coding DNA: TGTGCCAGCAGCTTAGCCCCTAGCGGGGGACAAGAGACCCAGTACTTC.